This T cell receptor beta chain was captured by sequencing in a study of T cells expressing NK-cell markers. Across the study: CD3+CD56+NKG2C+, CD3+CD56+NKG2C- and CD3+CD56-NKG2C+ T cells, once sorted, supplied the TCR beta repertoires. The study sequenced eight donors, seven HCMV-seropositive and one seronegative. Study-level findings and limits: The study left the HCMV specificity of expanded NKG2C+ T cell clones unresolved.

Worth noting for this clonotype: The antigen remains unidentified.

The cDNA for TCR beta came from 5'RACE template switching with UMIs. TCRdb derives one entry per CDR3 protein from the 5' RACE reads, leaving out DNA. The sample data list around 280,000 distinct CDR3 sequences. The specimen sequenced was blood T cells: a sorted CD56 or NKG2C T cell subset, CD4+ or CD8+ T cells, or bulk PBMC T cells (not recorded which). The receptor's source is a man between 18 and 29 years old in good health.

This CDR3 is CAIRQGISETQYF. This chain links TRBV10-3 with TRBJ2-5. CDR3 length: 13 residues. Germline V gives CDR1 ENHRY, CDR2 SYGVKD.